The source of this T cell receptor beta chain is a study of metastatic and nonmetastatic thyroid tumors. As for the study in general: Both malignant and benign thyroid patients supplied peripheral blood and tumor or nodule tissue samples, across which the repertoires of these patients were then compared. Points from the study as a whole: It was reported that TCR beta diversity was significantly higher in malignant thyroid tumors than benign nodules, in blood and tumor.

Under the authors' procedure: Researchers built a distant-metastasis classifier for papillary thyroid cancer that drew on CDR3 differences across clinicopathological groups. TCRdb called clones again from the PCR reads with MiXCR. The V and J calls come from TCRdb's annotation, not from the publication. Among 13,000 to 15,000 clones listed, roughly 25% were seen once. Thyroid surgery was performed in patients who had received no treatment beforehand. Relative to its sample, this clone is medium-sized. Its target is unknown. The specimen sequenced was tumor tissue. This receptor was identified in a female donor with papillary thyroid cancer or a benign thyroid nodule (not recorded which). Some clones in this sample may be carry-over from other donors' samples.

The CDR3 nucleotides read TGCAGTGCTAGAGCCACAGGGGGCTTGACGTACAATGAGCAGTTCTTC. This encodes CSARATGGLTYNEQFF. The chain joins TRBV20-1 to TRBJ2-1, with 9 positions matching TRBD1. The CDR3 is 16 amino acids. Germline loops: CDR1 DFQATT, CDR2 SNEGSKA (reference sequence). The V segment lost 1 base and the J segment 4 bases; nucleotides outside the gene matches: 8.